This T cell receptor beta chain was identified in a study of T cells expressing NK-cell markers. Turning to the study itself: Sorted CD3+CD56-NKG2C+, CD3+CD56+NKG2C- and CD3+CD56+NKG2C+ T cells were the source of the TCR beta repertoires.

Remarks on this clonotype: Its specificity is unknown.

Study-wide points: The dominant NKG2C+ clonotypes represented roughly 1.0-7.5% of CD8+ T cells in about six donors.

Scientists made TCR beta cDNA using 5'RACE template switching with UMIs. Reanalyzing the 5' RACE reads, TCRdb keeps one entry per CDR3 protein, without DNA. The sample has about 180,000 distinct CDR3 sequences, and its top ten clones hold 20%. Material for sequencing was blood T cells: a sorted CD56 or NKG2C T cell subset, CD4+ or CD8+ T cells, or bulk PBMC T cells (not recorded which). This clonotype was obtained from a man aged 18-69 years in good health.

CDR3 sequence: CASSQPGLAGGQGTDTQYF. The chain joins TRBV23-1 to TRBJ2-3; there is no DNA to check the TCRdb D call of TRBD2. TRBV23-1 is known as an ORF, though its function is uncertain. This CDR3 comprises 19 residues.